Following are 32 T cell receptor beta chains from one sample sequenced in a study of shared clonotypes between healthy human individuals. The data were produced by immunoSEQ multiplex PCR, yet TCRdb's version contains in-frame clones alone and is incomplete. The sample holds about 2.3 million clones, roughly 90% seen once. Sequencing used naive CD4+ T cells from PBMCs. This sample's subset: CD45RA+ positively selected. These receptor sequences come from a man younger than 30 in good health. Some clones in this sample may be carry-over from other donors' samples.

The chain combines TRBV5-1 with TRBJ1-1; D call uncertain. Germline assignment: CDR1 SGHRS and CDR2 YFSETQ. The CDR3 runs to 14 residues. With 6 bases removed from V and 1 base from J, the gap between germline ends came to 13 bases. The CDR3 DNA sequence: TGCGCCAGCAATGAATGGGGAGGGAACACTGAAGCTTTCTTT. It is translated as CASNEWGGNTEAFF.

Of note for this clone: Other DNA sequences in this sample translate to the same CDR3. V and J are TRBV27 and TRBJ1-1; the match to TRBD1 covers 9 bases. Per germline, CDR1 MNHEY and CDR2 SMNVEV (reference sequence). This CDR3 contains 15 residues. V was pared by 0 bases and J by 5 bases, with 4 bases of the junction left unmatched. This CDR3 is CASSLSPTGGTEAFF. The CDR3 region has the DNA TGTGCCAGCAGTTTATCCCCGACAGGGGGGACTGAAGCTTTCTTT.

The CDR3 region is CASIHSTAGHRGYTF. Here the CDR3 DNA reads TGTGCCAGCATCCACAGCACCGCGGGACATCGTGGCTACACCTTC. The V call is TRBV19, the J call TRBJ1-2; possible D gene TRBD1, 6 bases. CDR3 length equals 15 residues. Germline CDR1 and CDR2: LNHDA and SQIVND (reference sequence). The V end was cut by 9 bases, the J end by 7 bases, with 24 bases between.

This chain uses TRBV9 with TRBJ2-5; the D gene is possibly TRBD2 (6 bases). The CDR3 consists of 18 residues. From germline, CDR1 is SGDLS and CDR2 YYNGEE. V was pared by 0 bases and J by 3 bases, with 21 bases between. The CDR3 bases are TGTGCCAGCAGCGTAGTAGTAGTAGGGACGGGGGTTAAAGAGACCCAGTACTTC. It encodes CASSVVVVGTGVKETQYF.

The chain is built from TRBV18 and TRBJ2-1, with 8 bases fitting TRBD2. Germline lookup yields CDR1 KGHSH and CDR2 LQKENI. There are 15 residues in the CDR3. V shed 5 bases, J shed 4 bases, and the junction held 7 bases outside the gene matches. The DNA for the CDR3 is TGTGCCAGCTCAATGCCGGGACTAGGATACAATGAGCAGTTCTTC. It is translated as CASSMPGLGYNEQFF.

The chain joins TRBV28 to TRBJ2-1; 8 nucleotides line up with TRBD2. The CDR3 length is 14 residues. Germline loops: CDR1 MDHEN, CDR2 SYDVKM. After removal of 5 bases from V and 6 bases from J, the junction contained 6 bases not matched to a gene. The CDR3, as DNA: TGTGCCAGCAGTGAACTAGCGGACAGCAATGAGCAGTTCTTC. Its protein product is CASSELADSNEQFF.

V usage is TRBV5-4 and J usage is TRBJ1-1; no reliable D call. The V end lost 0 bases, the J end lost 7 bases, and 16 bases lay between the germline ends. The CDR3 runs to 15 residues. Germline V gene lookup returns CDR1 SGHNT and CDR2 YYREEE (reference sequence). CDR3 nucleotide sequence: TGTGCCAGCAGCTTGGACCCGAGGGCTCGGAATGAAGCTTTCTTT. Translated, it gives CASSLDPRARNEAFF.

This chain's CDR3 is CASSIEGGQLAKNIQYF. The CDR3, as DNA: TGTGCCAGTAGTATAGAGGGGGGACAATTAGCCAAAAACATTCAGTACTTC. The J gene is TRBJ2-4, the V gene TRBV19; D possibly matches TRBD1 or TRBD2 (6 bases each). The V and J ends lost 0 bases and 0 bases respectively, with 12 bases between them. The CDR3 runs 17 residues. CDR1 is LNHDA, CDR2 SQIVND, per germline (reference sequence). Full variable domain (outside the CDR3, taken from reference TRBV19 and TRBJ2-4): DGGITQSPKYLFRKEGQNVTLSCEQNLNHDAMYWYRQDPGQGLRLIYYSQIVNDFQKGDIAEGYSVSREKKESFPLTVTSAQKNPTAFYLCASSIEGGQLAKNIQYFGAGTRLSVL.

J is TRBJ1-3 and V is TRBV6-1; 8 nucleotides line up with TRBD1. The CDR3 contains 16 residues. The J segment lost 3 bases and the V segment lost 2 bases, leaving 6 bases of the junction unmatched. Germline CDR1 MNHNS, CDR2 SASEGT. In nucleotides, the CDR3 is TGTGCCAGCAGTGAACTTGACAGGGGAAGTGGAAACACCATATATTTT. Translation gives CASSELDRGSGNTIYF.

CDR3 protein: CAWSEITGTGGPEAFF. The CDR3 DNA sequence: TGTGCCTGGAGTGAAATTACCGGGACAGGGGGTCCTGAAGCTTTCTTT. The chain combines TRBV30 with TRBJ1-1; TRBD1 agrees at 11 bases. Germline lookup yields CDR1 GTSNPN and CDR2 SVGIG (reference sequence). J gave up 6 bases and V 1 base, and 10 bases lay outside the gene matches. The CDR3 is 16 amino acids.

In this sample, this clone turned up a few times. This chain joins TRBV7-9 and TRBJ1-1; tentatively, D is TRBD1 (5 bases). V gave up 5 bases and J gave up 0 bases, with 16 bases separating them. The V gene's germline CDR1 is SEHNR and CDR2 FQNEAQ (reference sequence). CDR3 size: 16 residues. The DNA of the CDR3 is TGTGCCAGCAGCCCCAGGGTTGCAGACCTGAACACTGAAGCTTTCTTT. This translates into CASSPRVADLNTEAFF.

This rearrangement joins TRBV19 to TRBJ1-3; D is unclear. The CDR3 has 15 residues. Germline CDR1 is LNHDA and CDR2 is SQIVND (reference sequence). V lost 7 bases and J 0 bases, leaving 13 bases between the germline ends. CDR3 sequence reads: CASIKDVSSGNTIYF. CDR3 bases: TGTGCCAGTATTAAGGACGTGAGCTCTGGAAACACCATATATTTT.

The V call is TRBV4-1, the J call TRBJ2-3; D remains unclear. The CDR3 consists of 17 residues. Germline CDR1 is MGHRA and CDR2 is YSYEKL. The ends were cut back, 0 bases at V and 2 bases at J, with 15 bases in the middle. The CDR3 DNA is TGCGCCAGCAGCCAAGATTCGGGCCCGCTTTTCACAGATACGCAGTATTTT. Translation: CASSQDSGPLFTDTQYF.

The chain couples TRBV5-1 to TRBJ1-1, with D possibly TRBD1 on 5 matching bases. CDR3 size: 14 residues. Trimming cost V 4 bases and J 0 bases, with 10 bases left between them. CDR1 and CDR2 (germline): SGHRS, YFSETQ. Here the CDR3 DNA reads TGCGCCAGCAGCATAGACAGTTTGAACACTGAAGCTTTCTTT. Protein: CASSIDSLNTEAFF.

The chain carries TRBV28 and TRBJ2-1; TRBD2 matches 11 bases. The CDR3 loop spans 15 amino acids. J gave up 5 bases and V 7 bases, and 7 bases lay outside the gene matches. From germline, CDR1 is MDHEN and CDR2 SYDVKM. The CDR3 is CASTEGGLADNEQFF. Here the CDR3 DNA reads TGTGCCAGCACCGAAGGGGGACTAGCGGACAATGAGCAGTTCTTC.

CDR3 in DNA: TGCGCCAGCAGCGCAGGGTCTGGGGCCAACGTCCTGACTTTC. The encoded protein is CASSAGSGANVLTF. The chain recombines TRBV5-1 with TRBJ2-6; TRBD1 might be the D (5 bases). From germline, CDR1 is SGHRS and CDR2 YFSETQ. The length of the CDR3 is 14 residues. V was cut by 4 bases and J by 1 base, with 6 bases left in between.

The chain couples TRBV6-6 to TRBJ1-2; TRBD1 matches 9 bases. This CDR3 spans 14 amino acids. CDR1 is MNHNY, CDR2 SVGAGI, per germline (reference sequence). Unmatched junction bases numbered 7, after V lost 5 bases and J lost 6 bases. CDR3 loop: CASSQPGQGHGYTF. The CDR3 DNA follows: TGTGCCAGCAGTCAACCGGGACAGGGACATGGCTACACCTTC.

This rearrangement joins TRBV7-9 to TRBJ1-2, with D unresolved. This CDR3 has 14 residues. CDR1 is SEHNR and CDR2 is FQNEAQ in the germline V gene (reference sequence). Trimming shortened V by 2 bases and J by 8 bases, and 15 bases separated the two germline ends. CDR3 DNA sequence: TGTGCCAGCAGCTTAAACACCGGGCAAGGAGGCTACACCTTC. Amino acids: CASSLNTGQGGYTF.

In the case of this clone: In the same sample, other DNA sequences code for this CDR3. The chain employs TRBV29-1 and TRBJ2-3, with D possibly TRBD1 on 5 matching bases. This CDR3 has 13 amino acids. The germline V and J ends were trimmed by 3 bases and 2 bases, with 9 bases remaining between them. Germline V gene sequence: CDR1 SQVTM, CDR2 ANQGSEA. The CDR3 DNA sequence: TGCAGCGTTGAGGGGCGGAACACAGATACGCAGTATTTT. Its translation is CSVEGRNTDTQYF.

As regards this clone: The junction does not match germline at one end; this may be a read error. The CDR3 coding sequence is TGTGCCAGCAGGCAACGGCCAACCCCCGATCACCCCCAGCATTTT. This gives the protein CASRQRPTPDHPQHF. The chain carries TRBV2 and TRBJ1-5; unclear D gene. The CDR3 spans 15 residues. The germline gives CDR1 SNHLY, CDR2 FYNNEI.

J is TRBJ2-5 and V is TRBV5-4; no clear D gene. Germline assignment: CDR1 SGHNT and CDR2 YYREEE (reference sequence). CDR3 length: 13 amino acids. V gave up 8 bases and J gave up 11 bases, with 22 bases separating them. CDR3 bases: TGTGCCAGTCGGTTGGGCACGAAAGATGAGCAGTACTTC. This sequence encodes CASRLGTKDEQYF.

This clone was counted only a few times. The same CDR3 also results from other DNA sequences found in this sample. This chain links TRBV28 with TRBJ1-1; D uncertain. The CDR3 is 11 residues long. The V gene lost 9 bases and the J gene lost 1 base, with 6 bases spanning the gap. CDR1 and CDR2 from the germline V gene are MDHEN and SYDVKM. Here the CDR3 reads CASTGNTEAFF. CDR3 DNA: TGTGCCAGTACGGGGAACACTGAAGCTTTCTTT.

The chain has TRBV6-1 and TRBJ2-4, with 13 positions matching TRBD2. The CDR3 consists of 16 residues. CDR1 is MNHNS and CDR2 is SASEGT in the germline V gene. The J segment lost 9 bases and the V segment lost 1 base, leaving 6 bases of the junction unmatched. In nucleotides, the CDR3 is TGTGCCAGCAGTGAAGGGACTAGCGGGAGCGGAGGCATTCAGTACTTC. This codes for CASSEGTSGSGGIQYF.

The rearrangement joins TRBV5-4 to TRBJ2-7; D might be TRBD1 or TRBD2, each matching 5 bases. The CDR3 loop spans 15 amino acids. Germline V gene sequence: CDR1 SGHNT, CDR2 YYREEE (reference sequence). The germline V and J ends were trimmed by 2 bases and 3 bases, with 15 bases remaining between them. Here the CDR3 DNA reads TGTGCCAGCAGCTTCACCGGGACCGCCTTCTACGAGCAGTACTTC. This codes for CASSFTGTAFYEQYF.

In its sample, this clone was seen once. V usage is TRBV4-2 and J usage is TRBJ2-7; D may be TRBD2 (5 bases). V was shortened by 4 bases and J by 2 bases, with 18 bases between the two germline ends. Germline V gene sequence: CDR1 LGHNA, CDR2 YNFKEQ. This CDR3 has 16 amino acids. CDR3 DNA: TGTGCCAGCAGCCCTTTCGGTGGGAGAAATGCCTACGAGCAGTACTTC. Translated, it gives CASSPFGGRNAYEQYF.

This clone was found once. The chain employs TRBV7-7 and TRBJ2-5; perhaps TRBD1 as D (6 bases). The CDR3 contains 11 residues. CDR1 and CDR2 from the germline V gene are SSHAT and FNYEAQ (reference sequence). The V end lost 5 bases, the J end lost 7 bases, and 8 bases lay between the germline ends. CDR3 loop: CASSEGGTQYF. The CDR3 DNA is TGTGCCAGCAGCGAAGGGGGGACCCAGTACTTC.

The V call is TRBV29-1, the J call TRBJ1-4; a weak D match, TRBD1 (5 bases). The CDR3 length is 13 residues. V lost 5 bases to trimming and J lost 8 bases, with 15 bases between them. Per the germline V gene, CDR1 is SQVTM and CDR2 is ANQGSEA. CDR3 loop: CSVIRDLGEKLFF. The CDR3 DNA follows: TGCAGCGTTATCCGGGACCTAGGGGAAAAACTGTTTTTT.

This clone was seen just once. This rearrangement joins TRBV7-7 to TRBJ2-2, with D unresolved. In germline, CDR1 is SSHAT, CDR2 FNYEAQ (reference sequence). With 4 bases removed from V and 0 bases from J, the gap between germline ends came to 9 bases. The CDR3 length is 15 residues. The CDR3 spells CASSSTTANTGELFF. CDR3 DNA sequence: TGTGCCAGCAGCTCCACTACAGCGAACACCGGGGAGCTGTTTTTT.

The CDR3 protein is CASSSAGGSYEQYF. In DNA, the CDR3 is TGCGCCAGCAGCTCAGCAGGGGGCTCCTACGAGCAGTACTTC. V is TRBV5-1 and J is TRBJ2-7; 7 bases agree with TRBD1. The CDR3 loop spans 14 amino acids. The V gene's germline CDR1 is SGHRS and CDR2 YFSETQ. The J segment lost 0 bases and the V segment lost 3 bases, leaving 3 bases of the junction unmatched.

The chain joins TRBV6-5 to TRBJ1-3; D gene unclear. Germline V gives CDR1 MNHEY, CDR2 SVGAGI. V was cut by 2 bases and J by 2 bases, with 10 bases left in between. This CDR3 has 15 amino acids. CDR3: CASSYAGLAGNTIYF. In DNA, the CDR3 is TGTGCCAGCAGTTACGCGGGGTTGGCTGGAAACACCATATATTTT.

The rearrangement links TRBV6-1 to TRBJ1-1; weak D call: TRBD1 (5 bases). Germline assignment: CDR1 MNHNS and CDR2 SASEGT. Trimming cost V 0 bases and J 7 bases, with 18 bases left between them. The CDR3 is 16 residues long. Here the CDR3 DNA reads TGTGCCAGCAGTGAAGCGCTTCAGAGAGGGGTGGGTGAAGCTTTCTTT. Protein product: CASSEALQRGVGEAFF.

This chain connects TRBV6-1 to TRBJ2-7, with D perhaps assigned TRBD1 or TRBD2 (5 bases each). Germline V lookup: CDR1 MNHNS, CDR2 SASEGT. With 7 bases removed from V and 3 bases from J, the gap between germline ends came to 19 bases. The CDR3 spans 15 residues. This CDR3 is CASTNDYRSNYEQYF. The CDR3 DNA reads as TGTGCCAGCACCAACGACTACAGGTCTAACTACGAGCAGTACTTC.